The rows below give T cell receptor beta chains drawn from one sample of a study of blood T cell repertoires in COVID-19. The assay was immunoSEQ multiplex PCR, and TCRdb's table has in-frame clones only and misses some. This table has hundreds of thousands of clones, 70% to 90% appearing once. The specimen was peripheral blood. Receptor source: a woman aged 50 to 60 with acute or convalescent COVID-19. Both conserved end residues are trimmed from each CDR3.

ASSYWTSSYNEQF,TRBV6-2/TRBV6-3
ASSYGSHAEQF,TRBV6-2/TRBV6-3
ASSQSGAKNIQY,TRBV3-1/TRBV3-2
ASSYRTTGNTIY,TRBV5-4
ASSPGTASNQPQH,TRBV18
ASSFFGGINEAF,TRBV27
ASSWDNYQPQH,TRBV6-2/TRBV6-3
ASSRGRLESDYGYT,TRBV6-8
ASQGQARGEAF,TRBV18
ASRGQADSYNEQF,TRBV2
ASSFSGPRYEQY,TRBV7-2
ASSSTGLNTEAF,TRBV19
ASSTMTGFNEQF,TRBV19
ASSEDSSGDEQF,TRBV2
ASSLNRDRGYEQY,TRBV5-1
ASSFLRGNSGANVLT,TRBV7-8
ASSSRNGNQPQH,TRBV21-1
ASSPQSGGNDSPLH,TRBV9
SASSGIRYGYT,TRBV20-1
ASSADSGGSYNEQF,TRBV5-1
ASSLGGDTQY,TRBV12-3/TRBV12-4
ASRTGNTEAF,TRBV19
ASSEAPSGADTQY,TRBV6-1
ASSWTSGGTDTQY,TRBV6-5
SASNPGLVLEQY,TRBV20-1
AWSQTVWDTEAF,TRBV30
ASSQDPRTVYGYT,TRBV4-2
ASSPTSYNEQF,TRBV3-1/TRBV3-2
ATSVNTPSGLTGELF,TRBV24-1
ASSSGSEGTEAF,TRBV7-3
ATSEAGRGTDTQY,TRBV24-1
ASSQMQETGPFLNTGELF,TRBV4-3
ASSDRSGSTDTQY,TRBV6-1